This paragraph reports one T cell receptor beta chain. This specimen comes from a study of shared clonotypes between healthy human individuals. Libraries were prepared by immunoSEQ multiplex PCR; TCRdb keeps only in-frame clonotypes and omits some of them. Of some 650,000 clones listed, around 97% are singletons. The clonotype was recovered from a woman in her 30s in good health. The source material was naive CD4+ T cells sorted from blood. This sample's subset: CD45RA+ positively selected.

In DNA, the CDR3 is TGTGCCAGCAGTTTCCCCCCCAGGCTCCTCCAGGAGAGCAATCAGCCCCAGCATTTT. The encoded protein is CASSFPPRLLQESNQPQHF. The chain couples TRBV28 to TRBJ1-5, with D uncertain. V lost 3 bases, J lost 1 base, and 22 bases lay in between. In germline, CDR1 is MDHEN, CDR2 SYDVKM. CDR3 length: 19 residues.